Given below is one TCR beta chain in context. Its antigen is still unknown. The data originate from a study of T cell responses to AZD1222 COVID-19 vaccine. This CDR3 region has 15 residues. The germline CDR1 and CDR2 sequences are MDHEN and SYDVKM. With 8 bases clipped from V and 7 bases from J, the junction kept 12 bases outside the gene matches. TCRdb's copy holds only in-frame clones and misses some; the assay was immunoSEQ multiplex PCR. The sample holds more than 90,000 clones, roughly 84% seen once. Study results and caveats: Repertoires were obtained solely post-peak T cell response. Researchers report vaccine-associated CD4 TCRs spanning spike, with dominance at 160-218 and 743-854. It should be noted that donors were predominantly white British and more often female, and clonal diversity was possibly underestimated.

Sequencing used peripheral blood, obtained on day 0 of AZD1222 vaccination. The receptor was isolated from an adult in good health. The chain links TRBV28 to TRBJ1-5; 9 bases are shared with TRBD1. This CDR3 reads CASGYNRGRGQPQHF. In DNA form, the CDR3 reads TGTGCCAGCGGCTATAACAGGGGGCGAGGGCAGCCCCAGCATTTT.